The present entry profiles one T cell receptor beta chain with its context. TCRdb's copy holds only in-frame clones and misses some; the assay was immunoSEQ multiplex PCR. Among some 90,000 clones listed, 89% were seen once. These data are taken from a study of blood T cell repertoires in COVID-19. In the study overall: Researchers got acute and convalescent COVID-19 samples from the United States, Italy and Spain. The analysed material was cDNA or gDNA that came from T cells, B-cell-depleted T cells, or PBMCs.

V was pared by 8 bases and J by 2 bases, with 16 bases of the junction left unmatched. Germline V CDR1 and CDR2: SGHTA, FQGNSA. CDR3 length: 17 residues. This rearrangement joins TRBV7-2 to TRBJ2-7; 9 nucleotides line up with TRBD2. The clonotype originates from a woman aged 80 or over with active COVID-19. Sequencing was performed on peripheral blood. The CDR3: CASGTSSGNAGPYEQYF. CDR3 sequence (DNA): TGTGCCAGCGGAACCTCTAGCGGGAACGCCGGACCCTACGAGCAGTACTTC.